This T cell receptor (beta chain) stems from a study of T cells in localized non-small cell lung cancer. Study-level results: Multi-region tumor sequencing was not done, so intratumor heterogeneity could not be excluded. Adjacent lung tissue had a median 57 of the top 100 clones found in the tumor. Higher blood T cell density tracked longer overall survival. It was uninvolved adjacent lung that showed the highest T cell clonality, exceeding tumor.

Germline V lookup: CDR1 MNHNS, CDR2 SASEGT. CDR3 length: 14 residues. V lost 8 bases to trimming and J lost 1 base; unmatched junction nucleotides: 7. About this clone itself: Its target is not known.

Data came from immunoSEQ multiplex PCR; TCRdb stores just in-frame clones and leaves some out. Seen here are around 18,000 clones, about 83% observed once, and the top ten hold 25%. This chain connects TRBV6-1 to TRBJ1-1; 7 bases align to TRBD1. The source material was peripheral blood, sampled before any cancer treatment. This receptor was identified in a female donor of 60 years or more with stage I lung adenocarcinoma. The CDR3 DNA sequence: TGTGCCAGCGTCACAGGGGCGGGGAACACTGAAGCTTTCTTT. Its translation is CASVTGAGNTEAFF.